One and the same sample provided the 22 T cell receptor beta chains below, sequenced in a study of shared clonotypes between healthy human individuals. Libraries were prepared by immunoSEQ multiplex PCR; TCRdb keeps only in-frame clonotypes and omits some of them. Of some 630,000 clones listed, roughly 70% are singletons. The sample taken for sequencing was memory CD4+ T cells sorted from blood. The subset here: CD45RA-negative fraction. The source of these receptors is a woman younger than 45 in good health.

The sample holds many counts of this clone. The gene calls are TRBV5-1 and TRBJ1-1; TRBD1 is a possible D gene (5 bases). With 4 bases removed from V and 6 bases from J, the gap between germline ends came to 28 bases. CDR3 length: 18 amino acids. Germline V gene lookup returns CDR1 SGHRS and CDR2 YFSETQ. This CDR3 reads CASSLIPGGSVGAPEAFF. The CDR3 DNA is TGCGCCAGCAGCCTGATCCCCGGGGGTTCAGTCGGTGCCCCTGAAGCTTTCTTT.

As to this clone: The sample holds other DNA sequences that translate to the same CDR3. V gene TRBV6-1 combines with J gene TRBJ1-2, with TRBD1 matching 10 bases. Germline CDR1 and CDR2: MNHNS and SASEGT. The CDR3 covers 13 residues. J lost 4 bases, V lost 6 bases, and 2 bases had no gene match. Here the CDR3 reads CASRDRGLYGYTF. CDR3 in DNA: TGTGCCAGCAGAGACAGGGGGCTCTATGGCTACACCTTC.

This chain uses TRBV6-1 with TRBJ2-1, with D hard to call. Germline V gene lookup returns CDR1 MNHNS and CDR2 SASEGT. Trimming took off 1 base at V and 9 bases at J, with 13 bases between the two ends. CDR3 length: 14 residues. The DNA of the CDR3 is TGTGCCAGCAGTGAAGACCTAAGTTCGAGTGAGCAGTTCTTC. This translates into CASSEDLSSSEQFF.

The chain carries TRBV7-9 and TRBJ1-1; 7 nucleotides line up with TRBD1. This CDR3 contains 11 residues. J was trimmed by 11 bases and V by 7 bases; bases with no gene match: 7. Germline CDR1 SEHNR, CDR2 FQNEAQ (reference sequence). CDR3 nucleotides: TGTGCCAGCAACCCGACAGGGAGTGCTTTCTTT. It specifies CASNPTGSAFF. The entire variable domain, with the rest obtained from reference TRBV7-9 and TRBJ1-1, is as follows: DTGVSQNPRHKITKRGQNVTFRCDPISEHNRLYWYRQTLGQGPEFLTYFQNEAQLEKSRLLSDRFSAERPKGSFSTLEIQRTEQGDSAMYLCASNPTGSAFFGQGTRLTVV.

The V call is TRBV30, the J call TRBJ1-4; D unresolved. Germline CDR1 is GTSNPN and CDR2 is SVGIG (reference sequence). The CDR3 runs 12 residues. V gave up 4 bases and J gave up 7 bases, with 10 bases separating them. CDR3 sequence: CAWTRTSEKLFF. The CDR3 DNA is TGTGCCTGGACCCGAACGAGTGAAAAACTGTTTTTT.

The chain couples TRBV5-6 to TRBJ2-3, with D perhaps TRBD2 (6 bases). With 1 base removed from V and 4 bases from J, the gap between germline ends came to 10 bases. The length of the CDR3 is 14 residues. Germline lookup yields CDR1 SGHDT and CDR2 YYEEEE. CDR3 in amino acids: CASSLRESADTQYF. In nucleotides, the CDR3 is TGTGCCAGCAGCTTGCGGGAGTCCGCAGATACGCAGTATTTT.

The chain has TRBV2 and TRBJ2-7; 8 bases are a match to TRBD2. This CDR3 region has 18 residues. The V segment lost 3 bases and the J segment 6 bases; nucleotides outside the gene matches: 19. The germline V gene has CDR1 SNHLY and CDR2 FYNNEI. CDR3 nucleotides: TGTGCCAGCAGTGAGAGGGGTTCGCTCAGCGGGAGATTGAGCGAGCAGTACTTC. Translation gives CASSERGSLSGRLSEQYF.

The chain couples TRBV11-2 to TRBJ1-2, with TRBD1 matching 10 bases. Germline assignment: CDR1 SGHAT and CDR2 FQNNGV. V trimming: 1 base; J trimming: 4 bases; junction bases outside the gene matches: 9. This CDR3 has 17 residues. Here the CDR3 DNA reads TGTGCCAGCAGCTTAGTTGGGTTTCGGGACAGGGGCTATGGCTACACCTTC. Its protein product is CASSLVGFRDRGYGYTF.

The chain uses TRBV2 and TRBJ1-2, with D unresolved. The CDR3 is made up of 13 amino acids. Germline V gives CDR1 SNHLY, CDR2 FYNNEI. V was shortened by 1 base and J by 4 bases, with 7 bases between the two germline ends. This CDR3 reads CASSEDSSYGYTF. The CDR3 nucleotides read TGTGCCAGCAGTGAAGACAGCTCCTATGGCTACACCTTC. The full variable domain, its missing parts supplied by reference TRBV2 and TRBJ1-2, is EPEVTQTPSHQVTQMGQEVILRCVPISNHLYFYWYRQILGQKVEFLVSFYNNEISEKSEIFDDQFSVERPDGSNFTLKIRSTKLEDSAMYFCASSEDSSYGYTFGSGTRLTVV.

The chain employs TRBV25-1 and TRBJ2-1, with a tentative D call TRBD2 (6 bases). The CDR3 sequence is 16 residues long. Between the trimmed V and J ends, which lost 4 bases and 2 bases, there was a span of 15 bases. The germline V gene has CDR1 MGHDK and CDR2 SYGVNS. CDR3 DNA sequence: TGTGCCAGCAGTGCACCCGGGACTCTAACCTACAATGAGCAGTTCTTC. Amino acids: CASSAPGTLTYNEQFF.

In its sample, this clone was seen a few times. V is TRBV18 and J is TRBJ2-1; 12 positions agree with TRBD2. Germline values: CDR1 KGHSH, CDR2 LQKENI. The CDR3 length is 16 residues. The V segment lost 6 bases and the J segment 5 bases; nucleotides outside the gene matches: 8. CDR3 DNA sequence: TGTGCCAGCTCGCCCGGACTAGCGGGAAACGACAATGAGCAGTTCTTC. Translation: CASSPGLAGNDNEQFF. The whole variable domain, remainder taken from reference TRBV18 and TRBJ2-1, is NAGVMQNPRHLVRRRGQEARLRCSPMKGHSHVYWYRQLPEEGLKFMVYLQKENIIDESGMPKERFSAEFPKEGPSILRIQQVVRGDSAAYFCASSPGLAGNDNEQFFGPGTRLTVL.

This chain connects TRBV18 to TRBJ1-3; the match to TRBD1 covers 8 bases. Germline V gives CDR1 KGHSH, CDR2 LQKENI. The V and J ends lost 5 bases and 2 bases, in that order; junction bases with no gene match: 8. CDR3 size: 16 residues. CDR3 protein: CASSVRQGIAGNTIYF. The CDR3 DNA follows: TGTGCCAGCTCAGTCCGACAGGGGATCGCTGGAAACACCATATATTTT.

In its sample, this clone was seen a few times. The CDR3: CASSTGQTNTEAFF. CDR3 nucleotides: TGTGCCAGCAGTACGGGACAAACGAACACTGAAGCTTTCTTT. The chain recombines TRBV2 with TRBJ1-1, with D possibly being TRBD1 (6 bases). This CDR3 comprises 14 residues. With 5 bases removed from V and 1 base from J, the gap between germline ends came to 11 bases. CDR1 is SNHLY and CDR2 is FYNNEI in the germline V gene. Based on the CDR3 plus reference TRBV2 and TRBJ1-1, the full variable domain is EPEVTQTPSHQVTQMGQEVILRCVPISNHLYFYWYRQILGQKVEFLVSFYNNEISEKSEIFDDQFSVERPDGSNFTLKIRSTKLEDSAMYFCASSTGQTNTEAFFGQGTRLTVV.

The chain combines TRBV6-6 with TRBJ2-5; the D is unclear. CDR3 length: 15 residues. The germline V gene has CDR1 MNHNY and CDR2 SVGAGI (reference sequence). With 0 bases removed from V and 2 bases from J, the gap between germline ends came to 10 bases. DNA for the CDR3: TGTGCCAGCAGTTACTCCCTACCCCAGCAAGAGACCCAGTACTTC. Its translation: CASSYSLPQQETQYF.

This rearrangement joins TRBV6-5 to TRBJ1-2; no clear D gene. The CDR3 runs to 13 residues. The ends were cut back, 3 bases at V and 6 bases at J, with 11 bases in the middle. CDR1 is MNHEY, CDR2 SVGAGI, per germline. The CDR3 here is CASSYGLAHGYTF. For the CDR3, the DNA is TGTGCCAGCAGTTATGGCCTGGCGCATGGCTACACCTTC.

V and J are TRBV19 and TRBJ2-4; tentative D call: TRBD2 (6 bases). Germline V gene data show CDR1 as LNHDA and CDR2 as SQIVND (reference sequence). Trimming took 7 bases from V and 1 from J, leaving 14 bases between them. This CDR3 spans 15 amino acids. The CDR3 DNA reads as TGTGCCAGTAATCCGGGCGGGAAGGCCAAAAACATTCAGTACTTC. This sequence encodes CASNPGGKAKNIQYF.

This clone showed up just a few times. Other DNA sequences in the same sample also yield this CDR3. The V call is TRBV19, the J call TRBJ2-3; weak D call: TRBD2 (5 bases). CDR1 is LNHDA and CDR2 is SQIVND in the germline V gene (reference sequence). V gave up 4 bases and J gave up 6 bases, with 5 bases separating them. The CDR3 consists of 11 residues. This CDR3 is CASSRRDTQYF. CDR3 DNA sequence: TGTGCCAGTAGTAGGAGGGATACGCAGTATTTT.

There are a few counts of this clone. The CDR3 DNA reads TGTGCCAGCAGTGCCCCAGCGGGAGACACCGGGGAGCTGTTTTTT. Translation: CASSAPAGDTGELFF. The chain links TRBV28 to TRBJ2-2; 8 bases align to TRBD2. V shed 5 bases and J 3 bases; nucleotides not matched to a gene: 5. The germline V gene has CDR1 MDHEN and CDR2 SYDVKM. This CDR3 has 15 residues.

This clone was seen a handful of times. This chain uses TRBV13 with TRBJ1-5; D gene unclear. The CDR3 runs to 12 residues. Trimming removed 2 bases from V and 5 bases from J, with 4 bases in between. Germline V gene sequence: CDR1 PRHDT, CDR2 FYEKMQ (reference sequence). CDR3: CASSLLDQPQHF. In nucleotides, the CDR3 is TGTGCCAGCAGCTTATTGGATCAGCCCCAGCATTTT.

The V and J genes are TRBV5-4 and TRBJ1-5, with D uncertain. V lost 0 bases and J 0 bases, leaving 10 bases between the germline ends. Germline CDR1 is SGHNT and CDR2 is YYREEE (reference sequence). The length of the CDR3 is 16 residues. As DNA, the CDR3 is TGTGCCAGCAGCTTGGGAGGGAAGAATAGCAATCAGCCCCAGCATTTT. This translates into CASSLGGKNSNQPQHF. The entire variable domain, with the rest obtained from reference TRBV5-4 and TRBJ1-5, is as follows: ETGVTQSPTHLIKTRGQQVTLRCSSQSGHNTVSWYQQALGQGPQFIFQYYREEENGRGNFPPRFSGLQFPNYSSELNVNALELDDSALYLCASSLGGKNSNQPQHFGDGTRLSIL.

This sequence joins TRBV25-1 and TRBJ1-5, with TRBD1 identical over 8 bases. Germline CDR1 reads MGHDK; CDR2 reads SYGVNS. V trimming: 4 bases; J trimming: 4 bases; junction bases outside the gene matches: 12. The CDR3 has 17 amino acids. CDR3 sequence: CASSGRAGTGPNQPQHF. DNA of the CDR3: TGTGCCAGCAGTGGGAGGGCTGGGACAGGCCCAAATCAGCCCCAGCATTTT.

DNA of the CDR3: TGTGCCAGTAGTACCGTGTTGGGGGGATCCTACGAGCAGTACTTC. It codes for CASSTVLGGSYEQYF. The chain carries TRBV19 and TRBJ2-7, with D possibly TRBD2 on 6 matching bases. Germline lookup yields CDR1 LNHDA and CDR2 SQIVND (reference sequence). Trimming pared 4 bases from V and 1 base from J, leaving 14 bases between. This CDR3 region has 15 residues.